There are a few counts of the clone carrying this TCR beta chain. The data were taken from a study of patients and donors after allogeneic stem cell transplantation. Germline-derived CDR1 and CDR2 are SGHRS and YFSETQ. With V trimmed by 9 bases and J by 0 bases, 14 bases remained unmatched. The CDR3 consists of 17 residues. TCRdb ran MiXCR on the RT-PCR reads and lists one entry per CDR3 protein. This sample has about a million distinct CDR3 sequences, with approximately 19% found just once. The rearrangement uses TRBV5-1 and TRBJ2-1; TRBD2 matches at 8 bases. This TCR was recovered from a human donor who was either an allogeneic HSCT recipient or a stem cell or donor lymphocyte infusion donor (not recorded which). It is not recorded whose cells these are; they may come from a transplant donor. Specimen: blood, either unsorted or a sorted T cell fraction (not recorded which). CDR3: CATKSGGDTSSYNEQFF. The CDR3 region has the DNA TGCGCCACCAAATCGGGAGGGGACACCAGCTCCTACAATGAGCAGTTCTTC.